The clone carrying this T cell receptor (beta chain) turned up a few times. Each CDR3 protein is one row after TCRdb ran MiXCR on the RT-PCR reads. The sample yields about 520,000 distinct CDR3 sequences, less than 30% seen once. The sample belongs to a study of response to subunit inactivated influenza vaccine. This CDR3 has 13 residues. CDR1 is SGHTA and CDR2 is FQGNSA in the germline V gene. Trimming removed 3 bases from V and 7 bases from J; junction bases left unmatched: 5. The sequenced sample was CD4+ T cells sorted from PBMCs, obtained more than 4 days after vaccination. This sequence originates from a man between 50 and 59 years old who received an inactivated influenza vaccine. V and J are TRBV7-2 and TRBJ1-1, with 7 bases fitting TRBD1. DNA of the CDR3: TGTGCCAGCAGCTTCGGGACAGCAGGTGAAGCTTTCTTT. Its translation is CASSFGTAGEAFF.